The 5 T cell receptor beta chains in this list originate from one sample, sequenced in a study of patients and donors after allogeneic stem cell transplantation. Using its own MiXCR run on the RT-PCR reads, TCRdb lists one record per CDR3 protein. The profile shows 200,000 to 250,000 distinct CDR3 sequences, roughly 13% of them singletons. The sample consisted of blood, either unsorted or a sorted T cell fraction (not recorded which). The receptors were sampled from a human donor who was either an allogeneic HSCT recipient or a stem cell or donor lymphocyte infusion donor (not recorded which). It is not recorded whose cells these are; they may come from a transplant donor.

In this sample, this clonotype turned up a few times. The DNA for the CDR3 is TGCAGTGCTAGGGACCGGGACAGGGGGTTATACGAGCAGTACTTC. Amino acid sequence: CSARDRDRGLYEQYF. The V and J genes are TRBV20-1 and TRBJ2-7; 11 nucleotides match TRBD1. Germline loops: CDR1 DFQATT, CDR2 SNEGSKA (reference sequence). Losses at the gene ends were 3 bases for V and 4 bases for J; bases not matched to a gene: 8. The CDR3 consists of 15 residues.

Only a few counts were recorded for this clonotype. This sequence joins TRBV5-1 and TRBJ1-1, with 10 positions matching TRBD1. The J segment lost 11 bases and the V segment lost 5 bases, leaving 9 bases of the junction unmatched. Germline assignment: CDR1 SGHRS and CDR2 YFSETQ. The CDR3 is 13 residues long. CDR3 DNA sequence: TGCGCCAGCAGATACGGGACAGGGGTTGATGCTTTCTTT. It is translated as CASRYGTGVDAFF. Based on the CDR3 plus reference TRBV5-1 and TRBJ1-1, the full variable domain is KAGVTQTPRYLIKTRGQQVTLSCSPISGHRSVSWYQQTPGQGLQFLFEYFSETQRNKGNFPGRFSGRQFSNSRSEMNVSTLELGDSALYLCASRYGTGVDAFFGQGTRLTVV.

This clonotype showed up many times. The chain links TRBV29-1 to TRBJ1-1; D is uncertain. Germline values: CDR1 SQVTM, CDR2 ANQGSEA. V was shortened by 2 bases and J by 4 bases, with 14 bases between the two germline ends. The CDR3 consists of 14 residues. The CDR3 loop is CSVETGLDPTEAFF. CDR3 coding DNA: TGCAGCGTTGAAACCGGGCTTGATCCCACTGAAGCTTTCTTT.

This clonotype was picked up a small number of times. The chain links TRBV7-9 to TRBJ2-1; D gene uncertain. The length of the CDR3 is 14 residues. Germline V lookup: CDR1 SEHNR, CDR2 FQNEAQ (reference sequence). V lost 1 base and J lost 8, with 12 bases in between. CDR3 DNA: TGTGCCAGCAGCTTAGTAGGTCGAGGTCATGAGCAGTTCTTC. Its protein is CASSLVGRGHEQFF. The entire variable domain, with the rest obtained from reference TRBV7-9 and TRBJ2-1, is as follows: DTGVSQNPRHKITKRGQNVTFRCDPISEHNRLYWYRQTLGQGPEFLTYFQNEAQLEKSRLLSDRFSAERPKGSFSTLEIQRTEQGDSAMYLCASSLVGRGHEQFFGPGTRLTVL.

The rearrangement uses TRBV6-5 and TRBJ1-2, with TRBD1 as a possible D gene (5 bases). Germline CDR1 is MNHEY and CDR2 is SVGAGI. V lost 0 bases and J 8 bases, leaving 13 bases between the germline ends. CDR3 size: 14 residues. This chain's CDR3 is CASSYSGGKVGYTF. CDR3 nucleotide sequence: TGTGCCAGCAGTTACTCGGGGGGGAAGGTGGGCTACACCTTC.